These 20 T cell receptor beta chains came from one sample sequenced in a study of cytomegalovirus exposure and HLA in healthy donors. Vbeta (60) and Jbeta (13) primers were used in the PCR. Only in-frame clones appear in the TCRdb table, and some are missing; sequencing was by immunoSEQ multiplex PCR. The sample holds approximately 190,000 clones; around 75% are singletons and the top ten take more than 6%. Source material: PBMCs. Receptor source: a man aged 35-49 years in good health and CMV-seropositive.

V gene TRBV5-6 combines with J gene TRBJ2-7; perhaps TRBD1 as D (5 bases). The CDR3 consists of 14 residues. Germline V CDR1 and CDR2: SGHDT, YYEEEE. Deletions cut 4 bases from V and 4 bases from J, with 15 bases between. CDR3: CASSISTRDYEQYF. DNA of the CDR3: TGTGCCAGCAGCATATCGACCAGGGATTACGAGCAGTACTTC.

This chain joins TRBV4-3 and TRBJ2-7; D perhaps matches TRBD1 (6 bases). The length of the CDR3 is 14 residues. Per the germline V gene, CDR1 is LGHNA and CDR2 is YSLEER. V was trimmed by 1 base and J by 0 bases, leaving 7 bases between them. The CDR3 DNA reads TGCGCCAGCAGCCAAGGACAGGCCTCCTACGAGCAGTACTTC. The encoded protein is CASSQGQASYEQYF.

The V call is TRBV14, the J call TRBJ2-7; perhaps TRBD1 as D (6 bases). Germline values: CDR1 SGHDN, CDR2 FVKESK. V lost 4 bases, J lost 2 bases, and 12 bases lay in between. The CDR3 has 14 amino acids. The CDR3 sequence is CASSRMTGPYEQYF. The CDR3 nucleotides are TGTGCCAGCAGCCGGATGACAGGACCCTACGAGCAGTACTTC.

The chain recombines TRBV5-6 with TRBJ2-5; TRBD1 is a possible D gene (5 bases). Near its end, the DNA agrees better with TRBJ2-7, so the J call may be wrong. This CDR3 region has 13 residues. Germline loops: CDR1 SGHDT, CDR2 YYEEEE. The CDR3, as DNA: TGTGCCAGCACCTGGGGCGGCTCCTACGAGCAGTACTTC. It yields the protein CASTWGGSYEQYF.

The chain employs TRBV2 and TRBJ2-1, with 8 positions matching TRBD2. V trimming: 4 bases; J trimming: 7 bases; junction bases outside the gene matches: 9. The CDR3 is made up of 15 amino acids. Germline V gene sequence: CDR1 SNHLY, CDR2 FYNNEI. CDR3 protein: CASSVSGTRLNEQFF. In nucleotides, the CDR3 is TGTGCCAGCAGTGTTTCCGGGACTAGATTAAATGAGCAGTTCTTC.

The V and J genes are TRBV20-1 and TRBJ2-3; no definite D call. Germline CDR1 reads DFQATT; CDR2 reads SNEGSKA (reference sequence). The V end lost 6 bases, the J end lost 2 bases, and 6 bases lay between the germline ends. The CDR3 loop spans 11 amino acids. The CDR3 is CSAAPTDTQYF. CDR3 sequence (DNA): TGCAGTGCAGCTCCCACAGATACGCAGTATTTT.

The CDR3 DNA reads as TGTGCCAGCAGTTACTCGGTCGGGACAGAAAAAGAAAAACTGTTTTTT. This codes for CASSYSVGTEKEKLFF. V is TRBV6-5 and J is TRBJ1-4; 7 bases match TRBD1. The CDR3 spans 16 residues. Trimming took 0 bases from V and 8 from J; bases not matched to a gene: 9. Germline V gene sequence: CDR1 MNHEY, CDR2 SVGAGI.

This clone was observed a few times. The chain joins TRBV7-2 to TRBJ2-1; no firm D call. V was cut by 2 bases and J by 9 bases, with 2 bases left in between. Germline V lookup: CDR1 SGHTA, CDR2 FQGNSA. The CDR3 totals 10 residues. This chain's CDR3 is CASSLREQFF. The CDR3, as DNA: TGTGCCAGCAGCTTACGTGAGCAGTTCTTC.

This rearrangement joins TRBV2 to TRBJ1-5, with a tentative D call TRBD1 (6 bases). This CDR3 has 15 residues. Per the germline V gene, CDR1 is SNHLY and CDR2 is FYNNEI. Trimming stripped 7 bases from V and 4 bases from J, with 17 bases between. The CDR3 protein is CASKGGGTPNQPQHF. The CDR3 nucleotides read TGTGCCAGCAAAGGTGGTGGGACACCTAATCAGCCCCAGCATTTT.

The CDR3: CASSLFGLTSGAGGETQYF. Here the CDR3 DNA reads TGTGCCAGCAGTTTATTCGGGCTGACTAGCGGGGCGGGAGGAGAGACCCAGTACTTC. The rearrangement joins TRBV27 to TRBJ2-5, with TRBD2 identical over 11 bases. Trimming cost V 1 base and J 4 bases; bases outside gene matches: 14. The germline V gene encodes CDR1 MNHEY and CDR2 SMNVEV (reference sequence). This CDR3 region has 19 residues.

The V call is TRBV29-1, the J call TRBJ2-7, with D perhaps matching TRBD2 (6 bases). Trimming took off 7 bases at V and 3 bases at J, with 10 bases between the two ends. Germline CDR1 and CDR2: SQVTM and ANQGSEA. The CDR3 covers 11 residues. The CDR3 coding sequence is TGCAGCGGCCGGGGGATCTACGAGCAGTACTTC. Translation gives CSGRGIYEQYF.

The J gene is TRBJ1-3, the V gene TRBV7-9; D gene ambiguous. Trimming took 7 bases from V and 3 from J, leaving 13 bases between them. Germline V gene lookup returns CDR1 SEHNR and CDR2 FQNEAQ (reference sequence). The CDR3 is 14 amino acids. This chain's CDR3 is CASTASRIGNTIYF. As DNA, the CDR3 is TGTGCCAGCACCGCTTCGAGAATTGGAAACACCATATATTTT.

The rearrangement uses TRBV7-2 and TRBJ2-5, with 14 bases fitting TRBD2. V lost 4 bases and J lost 9; bases outside the gene matches: 13. CDR3 length: 17 residues. The V gene's germline CDR1 is SGHTA and CDR2 FQGNSA. CDR3 in amino acids: CASSSILLGTSGGSQYF. CDR3 DNA: TGTGCCAGCAGCTCGATCCTTCTAGGGACTAGCGGGGGCTCCCAGTACTTC. Looking up the rest from reference TRBV7-2 and TRBJ2-5 gives the full variable domain: GAGVSQSPSNKVTEKGKDVELRCDPISGHTALYWYRQSLGQGLEFLIYFQGNSAPDKSGLPSDRFSAERTGGSVSTLTIQRTQQEDSAVYLCASSSILLGTSGGSQYFGPGTRLLVL.

This clone was detected once. The chain links TRBV29-1 to TRBJ2-1, with a tentative D call TRBD2 (8 bases). There are 16 residues in the CDR3. The germline V gene has CDR1 SQVTM and CDR2 ANQGSEA. Trimming removed 2 bases from V and 7 bases from J, with 21 bases in between. CDR3: CSVERGGGGLWNEQFF. The CDR3 bases are TGCAGCGTTGAACGGGGGGGAGGGGGCCTCTGGAATGAGCAGTTCTTC.

The chain combines TRBV7-9 with TRBJ2-7, with TRBD1 matching 9 bases. Germline values: CDR1 SEHNR, CDR2 FQNEAQ (reference sequence). After removal of 5 bases from V and 0 bases from J, the junction contained 5 bases not matched to a gene. This CDR3 region has 15 residues. The CDR3 coding sequence is TGTGCCAGCAGCCCCGGACAGGGGAGCTCCTACGAGCAGTACTTC. Amino acids: CASSPGQGSSYEQYF.

The rearrangement joins TRBV6-5 to TRBJ2-3; D is possibly TRBD2 (6 bases). The length of the CDR3 is 16 residues. Germline V gene data show CDR1 as MNHEY and CDR2 as SVGAGI. Trimming took 2 bases from V and 1 from J, leaving 13 bases between them. CDR3 nucleotide sequence: TGTGCCAGCAGTTACCCGCGGGACGGTGGCACAGATACGCAGTATTTT. Encoded protein: CASSYPRDGGTDTQYF.

The V and J genes are TRBV18 and TRBJ1-2, with TRBD1 matching over 9 bases. The germline V gene encodes CDR1 KGHSH and CDR2 LQKENI. The CDR3 runs to 13 residues. V lost 3 bases to trimming and J lost 9 bases; unmatched junction nucleotides: 5. CDR3 in amino acids: CASSPSDRGSYTF. CDR3 in DNA: TGTGCCAGCTCACCTTCGGACAGGGGTAGCTACACCTTC.

The chain recombines TRBV5-1 with TRBJ2-5, with 7 positions matching TRBD1. V shed 3 bases, J shed 1 base, and the junction held 3 bases outside the gene matches. Germline lookup yields CDR1 SGHRS and CDR2 YFSETQ. The CDR3 runs to 14 residues. The CDR3 region has the DNA TGCGCCAGCAGCTCTCGGACAGGCCAAGAGACCCAGTACTTC. It is translated as CASSSRTGQETQYF.

The chain combines TRBV28 with TRBJ2-3; D is ambiguous. This CDR3 is 14 amino acids long. Deletions cut 5 bases from V and 0 bases from J, with 9 bases between. Germline CDR1 is MDHEN and CDR2 is SYDVKM. In DNA form, the CDR3 reads TGTGCCAGCAGTCTCCGTTCTAGCACAGATACGCAGTATTTT. It translates to CASSLRSSTDTQYF.

The gene calls are TRBV6-6 and TRBJ1-3; 7 nucleotides agree with TRBD1. Per the germline V gene, CDR1 is MNHNY and CDR2 is SVGAGI (reference sequence). There are 15 residues in the CDR3. V lost 0 bases and J lost 4; bases outside the gene matches: 3. This CDR3 is CASSYSRTGGNTIYF. The DNA for the CDR3 is TGTGCCAGCAGTTACTCCCGGACAGGCGGAAACACCATATATTTT.